The 19 T cell receptor beta chains presented below share a single source sample, sequenced in a study of T cells after posttransplantation cyclophosphamide. Sequencing was performed with immunoSEQ multiplex PCR; in TCRdb, only in-frame clones are kept and a portion is missing. The sample carries 200 or so clones, approximately 91% recorded once. Input material: gut tissue. The receptor set was obtained from a middle-aged man.

This sequence joins TRBV7-2 and TRBJ2-7; possible D gene TRBD2, 6 bases. V lost 1 base and J 4 bases, leaving 14 bases between the germline ends. The CDR3 extends over 15 amino acids. Germline CDR1 reads SGHTA; CDR2 reads FQGNSA. CDR3 amino acids: CASSLGGGLRYEQYF. The CDR3 coding sequence is TGTGCCAGCAGCTTAGGTGGGGGACTGAGATACGAGCAGTACTTC.

The chain joins TRBV4-1 to TRBJ2-7; no firm D call. Deletions cut 6 bases from V and 0 bases from J, with 9 bases between. The CDR3 contains 13 residues. Germline V gene data show CDR1 as MGHRA and CDR2 as YSYEKL. The CDR3, as DNA: TGCGCCAGCAGTGGCAGAAACTCCTACGAGCAGTACTTC. The encoded protein is CASSGRNSYEQYF.

The rearrangement uses TRBV15 and TRBJ2-1; 7 bases match TRBD1. The CDR3 runs to 16 residues. Germline-derived CDR1 and CDR2 are LNHNV and YYDKDF (reference sequence). The junction had 8 bases not matched to a gene; V was cut back by 6 bases and J by 0 bases. CDR3 amino acids: CATRRSSGGSYNEQFF. CDR3 nucleotides: TGTGCCACCAGGCGATCATCAGGGGGCTCCTACAATGAGCAGTTCTTC.

This clone came up once. Relative to the germline gene, one junction end is altered; a read error may explain this. The chain recombines TRBV15 with TRBJ1-5; 9 nucleotides agree with TRBD1. Germline V gene data show CDR1 as LNHNV and CDR2 as YYDKDF (reference sequence). CDR3 size: 15 residues. CDR3 protein: CATSIRRTGEQPQHF. Here the CDR3 DNA reads TGTGCCACTAGCATTCGCCGGACAGGGGAACAGCCCCAGCATTTT.

The rearrangement joins TRBV27 to TRBJ2-1; 11 nucleotides align to TRBD2. Germline loops: CDR1 MNHEY, CDR2 SMNVEV (reference sequence). With 5 bases clipped from V and 5 bases from J, the junction kept 5 bases outside the gene matches. The CDR3 is made up of 15 amino acids. In DNA, the CDR3 is TGTGCCAGCAGTCCAGGGACTAGCGGACACAATGAGCAGTTCTTC. Protein: CASSPGTSGHNEQFF.

This CDR3 is CASSSSLILAGVTDTQYF. CDR3 coding DNA: TGTGCCAGCAGCTCGTCACTAATACTAGCGGGGGTCACAGATACGCAGTATTTT. The chain uses TRBV7-9 and TRBJ2-3, with 11 bases fitting TRBD2. The ends lost 4 bases at V and 2 bases at J; junction bases unmatched: 11. The CDR3 has 18 amino acids. Germline CDR1 SEHNR, CDR2 FQNEAQ (reference sequence).

The rearrangement joins TRBV9 to TRBJ2-3, with no clear D. Germline CDR1 reads SGDLS; CDR2 reads YYNGEE. Trimming left V 3 bases short and J 6 bases short, with 5 bases between. CDR3 length: 11 residues. The CDR3 DNA sequence: TGTGCCAGCAGCGCCCGGGATACGCAGTATTTT. Amino acids: CASSARDTQYF. The variable domain in full, with the rest retrieved from reference TRBV9 and TRBJ2-3, is DSGVTQTPKHLITATGQRVTLRCSPRSGDLSVYWYQQSLDQGLQFLIQYYNGEERAKGNILERFSAQQFPDLHSELNLSSLELGDSALYFCASSARDTQYFGPGTRLTVL.

This clone has a single count. V and J are TRBV2 and TRBJ2-3; TRBD2 matches at 7 bases. Looked up from germline, CDR1 is SNHLY and CDR2 is FYNNEI. CDR3 length equals 14 residues. V lost 7 bases, J lost 3 bases, and 7 bases stayed unmatched. CDR3 nucleotides: TGTGCCAGCATCCCAGAAGCGGGGACAGATACGCAGTATTTT. It codes for CASIPEAGTDTQYF.

V usage is TRBV4-3 and J usage is TRBJ2-1; the D gene is possibly TRBD2 (7 bases). Germline V gives CDR1 LGHNA, CDR2 YSLEER. The CDR3 sequence is 15 residues long. Trimming took 4 bases from V and 2 from J, leaving 12 bases between them. CDR3 DNA sequence: TGCGCCAGCAGCCTCTTAGGGGGGGCCTACAATGAGCAGTTCTTC. Translating gives CASSLLGGAYNEQFF.

This clone was observed once. The J gene is TRBJ1-1, the V gene TRBV30, with no clear D. CDR1 GTSNPN and CDR2 SVGIG come from the germline V gene (reference sequence). Deletions cut 3 bases from V and 5 bases from J, with 16 bases between. This CDR3 contains 14 residues. In nucleotides, the CDR3 is TGTGCCTGGAGCGCAATTGGGCATGGGACTGAAGCTTTCTTT. It translates to CAWSAIGHGTEAFF.

The V gene is TRBV6-1, the J gene TRBJ1-2, with TRBD1 matching 9 bases. Germline-derived CDR1 and CDR2 are MNHNS and SASEGT. Germline trimming cut 6 bases from V and 5 bases from J; bases unmatched to any gene: 4. The CDR3 consists of 13 residues. The DNA of the CDR3 is TGTGCCAGCAGGCTGGACAGGGGTTATGGCTACACCTTC. The encoded protein is CASRLDRGYGYTF.

This clone was seen once. V usage is TRBV30 and J usage is TRBJ2-5, with 10 positions matching TRBD2. CDR3 size: 13 residues. Germline V CDR1 and CDR2: GTSNPN, SVGIG (reference sequence). Trimming at V came to 2 bases and at J to 5 bases, leaving 2 bases not matched to a gene. CDR3 sequence reads: CAWSLAGAETQYF. The CDR3 bases are TGTGCCTGGAGTCTAGCGGGAGCTGAGACCCAGTACTTC.

The J gene is TRBJ2-7, the V gene TRBV4-1; D may be TRBD2 (5 bases). Germline lookup yields CDR1 MGHRA and CDR2 YSYEKL. V shed 1 base and J shed 7 bases, with 17 bases lying between them. The CDR3 contains 15 residues. CDR3 DNA: TGCGCCAGCAGCCAAGCTGAAGGACTCCTCGGGGAGCAGTACTTC. Translating it yields CASSQAEGLLGEQYF.

V and J are TRBV28 and TRBJ1-3; no definite D call. V dropped 5 bases and J dropped 5 bases, with 16 bases sitting between them. Germline CDR1 reads MDHEN; CDR2 reads SYDVKM. The CDR3 is 15 residues long. The CDR3 DNA reads as TGTGCCAGCAGTCCCGGGAGCCGTCTTCGAAACACCATATATTTT. This translates into CASSPGSRLRNTIYF.

The CDR3 DNA is TGCGCCAGCAGCCAAGATATGCGGGGGGCGGCCCGAAACACCATATATTTT. Protein sequence: CASSQDMRGAARNTIYF. J is TRBJ1-3 and V is TRBV4-3; D perhaps matches TRBD1 (6 bases). CDR1 and CDR2 (germline): LGHNA, YSLEER. Trimming shortened V by 0 bases and J by 5 bases, and 17 bases separated the two germline ends. This CDR3 is 17 amino acids long.

This rearrangement joins TRBV4-3 to TRBJ2-7; TRBD1 aligns across 8 bases. V shed 3 bases, J shed 4 bases, and the junction held 5 bases outside the gene matches. CDR1 is LGHNA, CDR2 YSLEER, per germline. CDR3 length: 14 amino acids. CDR3 protein: CASSQGTGKYEQYF. CDR3 coding DNA: TGCGCCAGCAGCCAGGGGACAGGAAAGTACGAGCAGTACTTC.

V gene TRBV28 combines with J gene TRBJ2-3; TRBD2 aligns across 10 bases. CDR1 and CDR2 (germline): MDHEN, SYDVKM. The CDR3 contains 13 residues. Trimming cost V 9 bases and J 5 bases; bases outside gene matches: 5. The CDR3 DNA sequence: TGTGCCAGTAAGCGGGGGGGGATAGATACGCAGTATTTT. Translation: CASKRGGIDTQYF.

The V call is TRBV4-1, the J call TRBJ2-3; 10 bases align to TRBD1. V lost 0 bases to trimming and J lost 5 bases; unmatched junction nucleotides: 5. The germline gives CDR1 MGHRA, CDR2 YSYEKL. CDR3 size: 16 residues. The CDR3 DNA follows: TGCGCCAGCAGCCAAGAAGGGACAGGGGCAGTAGATACGCAGTATTTT. This translates into CASSQEGTGAVDTQYF.

V and J are TRBV11-3 and TRBJ1-1; D is perhaps TRBD1 (5 bases). This CDR3 contains 14 residues. V was trimmed by 2 bases and J by 1 base, leaving 8 bases between them. Germline V gene lookup returns CDR1 SGHNT and CDR2 YENEEA. DNA of the CDR3: TGTGCCAGCAGCTTAACCACAGGGAACACTGAAGCTTTCTTT. Its translation: CASSLTTGNTEAFF.